The present TCR beta chain was sequenced within a study of blood T cell repertoires in COVID-19. Study in general: T cells, B-cell-depleted T cells, or PBMCs provided the cDNA or gDNA that served as material.

The ends were cut back, 0 bases at V and 2 bases at J, with 8 bases in the middle. The germline gives CDR1 SGDLS, CDR2 YYNGEE. This CDR3 has 14 residues. Participant reports of clinical history set cohort assignment. In the source study's methods: It was from reference gene primer amplification that nucleated cell counts were estimated. Clones were read by immunoSEQ multiplex PCR, and TCRdb kept only the in-frame ones, dropping some. V, J and clone size were drawn from that table, and D and trimming were deduced from the DNA. The data show about 82,000 clones, roughly 89% seen once. This chain links TRBV9 with TRBJ1-1; no definite D call. The sequence was collected from a woman aged 50 to 60 with acute COVID-19. Sample: PBMCs or T cells enriched from blood (not recorded which). CDR3 nucleotides: TGTGCCAGCAGCGTAGTGGGCAGAAACACTGAAGCTTTCTTT. Translation gives CASSVVGRNTEAFF.